Presented here are 8 T cell receptor beta chains from one specimen sequenced in a study of blood T cell repertoires in COVID-19. Clones were sequenced by immunoSEQ multiplex PCR, and TCRdb holds only the in-frame ones, with some missing. The sample includes 150,000 to 200,000 clones, 65% to 85% seen only once; the top ten take 5.2%. The sequencing sample was made of PBMCs or T cells enriched from blood (not recorded which). The source is a man aged 70 or older who had been exposed to COVID-19.

The chain joins TRBV28 to TRBJ1-5, with 8 nucleotides matching TRBD1. Trimming cost V 5 bases and J 2 bases; bases outside gene matches: 8. CDR3 size: 16 residues. Per germline, CDR1 MDHEN and CDR2 SYDVKM. The CDR3 DNA reads TGTGCCAGCAGTCCCTCCGGACAGGGTCGCAATCAGCCCCAGCATTTT. Translation: CASSPSGQGRNQPQHF.

In this sample, this clone is large. This sequence joins TRBV30 and TRBJ2-2, with D hard to call. The germline V gene encodes CDR1 GTSNPN and CDR2 SVGIG (reference sequence). V was pared by 1 base and J by 6 bases, with 9 bases between. The CDR3 spans 13 residues. Here the CDR3 reads CAWSGAGPGELFF. CDR3 in DNA: TGTGCCTGGAGTGGCGCAGGCCCCGGGGAGCTGTTTTTT.

The J gene is TRBJ1-2, the V gene TRBV6-2 or TRBV6-3, with unresolved D. CDR1 is MNHEY and CDR2 is SVGEGT in the germline V gene. The CDR3 has 15 amino acids. With 2 bases removed from V and 7 bases from J, the gap between germline ends came to 17 bases. The chain's CDR3 is CASSYPGRGAPGYTF. Here the CDR3 DNA reads TGTGCCAGCAGTTACCCCGGCAGAGGAGCCCCTGGCTACACCTTC.

This CDR3 reads CASSQRTGHNTDTQYF. The CDR3 DNA is TGTGCCAGCAGCCAGCGGACAGGACATAACACAGATACGCAGTATTTT. This rearrangement joins TRBV7-9 to TRBJ2-3; TRBD1 aligns across 7 bases. This CDR3 has 16 residues. Per the germline V gene, CDR1 is SEHNR and CDR2 is FQNEAQ (reference sequence). V shed 5 bases and J 2 bases; nucleotides not matched to a gene: 10.

The chain combines TRBV18 with TRBJ1-2; D call uncertain. V lost 1 base to trimming and J lost 4 bases, with 16 bases between them. The CDR3 covers 16 residues. CDR1 is KGHSH, CDR2 LQKENI, per germline. The CDR3 nucleotides are TGTGCCAGCTCACCACAGGGAGACGGAGAACTCTATGGCTACACCTTC. As protein: CASSPQGDGELYGYTF.

CDR3 sequence: CASSLTERGSYEQYF. For the CDR3, the DNA is TGTGCCAGCAGTTTAACGGAAAGAGGATCCTACGAGCAGTACTTC. The chain employs TRBV28 and TRBJ2-7; unclear D gene. Trimming removed 2 bases at V and 1 base at J, with 12 bases between. Germline lookup yields CDR1 MDHEN and CDR2 SYDVKM. The CDR3 runs 15 residues.

Remarks on this clone: The identical CDR3 is also encoded by other nucleotide sequences in the sample. The gene calls are TRBV27 and TRBJ1-5; 9 bases line up with TRBD1. The CDR3 length is 15 residues. J gave up 1 base and V 3 bases, and 1 base lay outside the gene matches. CDR1 and CDR2 from the germline V gene are MNHEY and SMNVEV (reference sequence). The DNA of the CDR3 is TGTGCCAGCAGTTTGGGACAGGGAAGCAATCAGCCCCAGCATTTT. It encodes CASSLGQGSNQPQHF.

V and J are TRBV3-1 (or the pseudogene TRBV3-2) and TRBJ1-3; a weak D match, TRBD1 (5 bases). The CDR3 covers 14 residues. The ends were cut back, 7 bases at V and 0 bases at J, with 10 bases in the middle. The V gene's germline CDR1 is LGHDT and CDR2 YNNKEL (reference sequence). The CDR3: CASTRDSSGNTIYF. The CDR3 DNA reads as TGTGCCAGCACCCGAGACAGCTCTGGAAACACCATATATTTT.